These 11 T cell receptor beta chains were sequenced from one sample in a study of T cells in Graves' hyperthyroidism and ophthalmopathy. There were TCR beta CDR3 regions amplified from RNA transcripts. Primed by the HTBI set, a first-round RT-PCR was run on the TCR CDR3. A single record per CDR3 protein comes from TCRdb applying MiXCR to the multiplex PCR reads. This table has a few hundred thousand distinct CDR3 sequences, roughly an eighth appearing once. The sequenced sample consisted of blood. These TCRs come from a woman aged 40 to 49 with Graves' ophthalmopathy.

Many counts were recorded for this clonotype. For the CDR3, the DNA is TGTGCCAGCAGTTACTTTACCGGGAGCGGGGAGACCCAGTACTTC. As protein: CASSYFTGSGETQYF. This chain links TRBV6-6 with TRBJ2-5; the D gene is possibly TRBD2 (6 bases). The CDR3 is made up of 15 amino acids. Trimming removed 1 base from V and 5 bases from J, with 14 bases in between. Germline CDR1 MNHNY, CDR2 SVGAGI (reference sequence).

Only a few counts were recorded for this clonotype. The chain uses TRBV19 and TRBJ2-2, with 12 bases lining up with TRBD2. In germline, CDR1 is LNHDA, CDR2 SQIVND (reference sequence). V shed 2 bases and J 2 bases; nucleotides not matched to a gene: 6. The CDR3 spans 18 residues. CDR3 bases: TGTGCCAGTAGTATACAACTAGCGGGGGGTCCAAACACCGGGGAGCTGTTTTTT. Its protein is CASSIQLAGGPNTGELFF.

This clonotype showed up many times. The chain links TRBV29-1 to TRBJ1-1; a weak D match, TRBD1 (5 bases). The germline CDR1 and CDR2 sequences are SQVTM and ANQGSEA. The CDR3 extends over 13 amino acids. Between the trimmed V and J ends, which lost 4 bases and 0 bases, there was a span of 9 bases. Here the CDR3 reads CSVGQTLNTEAFF. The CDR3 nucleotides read TGCAGCGTTGGACAGACGTTGAACACTGAAGCTTTCTTT. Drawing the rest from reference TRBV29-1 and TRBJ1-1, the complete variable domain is SAVISQKPSRDICQRGTSLTIQCQVDSQVTMMFWYRQQPGQSLTLIATANQGSEATYESGFVIDKFPISRPNLTFSTLTVSNMSPEDSSIYLCSVGQTLNTEAFFGQGTRLTVV.

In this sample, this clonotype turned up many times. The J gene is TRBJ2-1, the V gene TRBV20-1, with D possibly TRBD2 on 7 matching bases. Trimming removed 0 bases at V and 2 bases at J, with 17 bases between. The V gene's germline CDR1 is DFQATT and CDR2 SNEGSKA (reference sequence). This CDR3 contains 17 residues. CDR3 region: CSARDTRGGGPYNEQFF. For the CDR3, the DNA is TGCAGTGCTAGAGATACGAGGGGGGGGGGGCCCTACAATGAGCAGTTCTTC.

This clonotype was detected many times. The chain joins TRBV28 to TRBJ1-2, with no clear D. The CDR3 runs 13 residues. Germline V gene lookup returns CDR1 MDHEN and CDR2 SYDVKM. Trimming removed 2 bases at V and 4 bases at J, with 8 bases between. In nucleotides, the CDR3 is TGTGCCAGCAGTTTAGGGGTCGGCTATGGCTACACCTTC. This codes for CASSLGVGYGYTF.

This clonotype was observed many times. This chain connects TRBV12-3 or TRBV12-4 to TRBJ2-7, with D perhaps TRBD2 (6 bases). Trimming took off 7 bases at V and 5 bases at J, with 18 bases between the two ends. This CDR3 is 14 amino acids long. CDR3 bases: TGTGCCAGCATGGGGGGTTCTCGGGGAAACGAGCAGTACTTC. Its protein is CASMGGSRGNEQYF.

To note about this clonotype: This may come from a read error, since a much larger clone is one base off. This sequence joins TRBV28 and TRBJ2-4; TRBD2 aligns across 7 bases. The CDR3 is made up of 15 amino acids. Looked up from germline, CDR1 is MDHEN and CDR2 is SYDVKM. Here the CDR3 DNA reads TGTGCCAGCACATACGGGGGAGGGGCCAAAAACACTCAGTACTTC. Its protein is CASTYGGGAKNTQYF. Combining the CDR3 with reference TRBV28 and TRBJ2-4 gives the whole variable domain DVKVTQSSRYLVKRTGEKVFLECVQDMDHENMFWYRQDPGLGLRLIYFSYDVKMKEKGDIPEGYSVSREKKERFSLILESASTNQTSMYLCASTYGGGAKNTQYFGAGTRLSVL.

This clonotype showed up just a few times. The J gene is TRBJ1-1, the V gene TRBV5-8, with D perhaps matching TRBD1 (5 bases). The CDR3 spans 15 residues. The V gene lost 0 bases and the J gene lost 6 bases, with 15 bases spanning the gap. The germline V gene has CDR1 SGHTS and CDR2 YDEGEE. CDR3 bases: TGTGCCAGCAGCTTGGCGGGCTGGGGGTCCCCTGAAGCTTTCTTT. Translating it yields CASSLAGWGSPEAFF.

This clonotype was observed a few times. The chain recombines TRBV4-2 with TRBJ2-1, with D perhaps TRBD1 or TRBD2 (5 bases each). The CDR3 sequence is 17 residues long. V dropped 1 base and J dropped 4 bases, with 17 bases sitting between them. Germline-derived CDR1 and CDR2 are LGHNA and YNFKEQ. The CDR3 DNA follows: TGTGCCAGCAGCCAAGGCGTCGGGACCCGAACTTACAATGAGCAGTTCTTC. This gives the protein CASSQGVGTRTYNEQFF.

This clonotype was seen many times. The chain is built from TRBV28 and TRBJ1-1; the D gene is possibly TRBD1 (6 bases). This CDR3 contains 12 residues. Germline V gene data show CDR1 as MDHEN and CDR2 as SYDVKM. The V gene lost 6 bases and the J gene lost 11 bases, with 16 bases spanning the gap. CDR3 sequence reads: CASRARRGEAFF. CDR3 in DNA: TGTGCCAGCAGGGCACGCAGGGGTGAGGCTTTCTTT.

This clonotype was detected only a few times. The CDR3 DNA reads TGCAGTGCTGCCGTAGGAAGGGGGAACACCGGGGAGCTGTTTTTT. Amino acid sequence: CSAAVGRGNTGELFF. This chain links TRBV20-1 with TRBJ2-2; maybe TRBD1 (5 bases). The CDR3 covers 15 residues. CDR1 and CDR2 from the germline V gene are DFQATT and SNEGSKA (reference sequence). V lost 5 bases and J 1 base, leaving 14 bases between the germline ends.